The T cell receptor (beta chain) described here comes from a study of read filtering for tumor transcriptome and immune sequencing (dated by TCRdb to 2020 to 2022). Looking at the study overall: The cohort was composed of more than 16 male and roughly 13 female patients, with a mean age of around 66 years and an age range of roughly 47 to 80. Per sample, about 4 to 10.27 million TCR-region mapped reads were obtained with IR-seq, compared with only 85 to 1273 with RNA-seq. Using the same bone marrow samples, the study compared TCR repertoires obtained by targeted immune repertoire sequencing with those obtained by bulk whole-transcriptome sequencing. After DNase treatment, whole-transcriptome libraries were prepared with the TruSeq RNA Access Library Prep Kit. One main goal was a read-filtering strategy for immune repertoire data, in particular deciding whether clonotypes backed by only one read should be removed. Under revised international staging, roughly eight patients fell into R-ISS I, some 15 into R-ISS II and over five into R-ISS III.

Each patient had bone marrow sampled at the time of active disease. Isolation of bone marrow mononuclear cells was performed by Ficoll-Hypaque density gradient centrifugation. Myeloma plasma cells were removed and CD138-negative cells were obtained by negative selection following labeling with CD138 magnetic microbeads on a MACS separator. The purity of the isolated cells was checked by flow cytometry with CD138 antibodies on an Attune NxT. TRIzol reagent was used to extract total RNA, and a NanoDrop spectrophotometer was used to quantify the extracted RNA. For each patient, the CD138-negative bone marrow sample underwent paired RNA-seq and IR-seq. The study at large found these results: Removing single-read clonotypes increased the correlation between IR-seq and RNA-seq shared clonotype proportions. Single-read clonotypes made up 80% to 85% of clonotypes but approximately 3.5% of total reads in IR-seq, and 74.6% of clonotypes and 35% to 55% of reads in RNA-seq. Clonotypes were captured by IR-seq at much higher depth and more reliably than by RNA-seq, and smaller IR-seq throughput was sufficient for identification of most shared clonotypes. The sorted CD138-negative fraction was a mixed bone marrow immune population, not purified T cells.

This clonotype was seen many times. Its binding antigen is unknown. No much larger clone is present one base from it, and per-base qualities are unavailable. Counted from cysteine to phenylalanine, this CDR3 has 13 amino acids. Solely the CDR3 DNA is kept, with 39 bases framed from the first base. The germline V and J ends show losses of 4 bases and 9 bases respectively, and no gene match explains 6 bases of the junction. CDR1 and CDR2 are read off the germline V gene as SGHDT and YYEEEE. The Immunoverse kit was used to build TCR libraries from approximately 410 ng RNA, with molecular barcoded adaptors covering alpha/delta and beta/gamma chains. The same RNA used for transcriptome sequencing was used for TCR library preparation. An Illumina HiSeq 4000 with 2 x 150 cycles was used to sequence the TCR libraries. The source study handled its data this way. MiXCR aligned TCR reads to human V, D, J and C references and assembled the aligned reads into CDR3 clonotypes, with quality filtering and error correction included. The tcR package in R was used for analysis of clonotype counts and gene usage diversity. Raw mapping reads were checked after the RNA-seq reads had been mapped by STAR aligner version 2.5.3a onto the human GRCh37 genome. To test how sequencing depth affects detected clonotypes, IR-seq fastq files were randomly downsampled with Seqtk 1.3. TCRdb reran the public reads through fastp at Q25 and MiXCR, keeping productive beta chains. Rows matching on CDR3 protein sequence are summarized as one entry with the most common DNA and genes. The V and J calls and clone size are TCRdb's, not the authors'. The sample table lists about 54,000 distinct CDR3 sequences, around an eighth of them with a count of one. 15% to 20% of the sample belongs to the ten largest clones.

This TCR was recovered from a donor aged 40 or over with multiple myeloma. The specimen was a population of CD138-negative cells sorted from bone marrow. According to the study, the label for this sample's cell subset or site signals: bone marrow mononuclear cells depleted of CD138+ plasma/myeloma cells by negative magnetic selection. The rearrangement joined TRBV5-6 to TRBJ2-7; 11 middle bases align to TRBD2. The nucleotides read TGTGCCAGCAGCACCGGACTAGCGGGTGTGCAGTACTTC. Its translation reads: CASSTGLAGVQYF.